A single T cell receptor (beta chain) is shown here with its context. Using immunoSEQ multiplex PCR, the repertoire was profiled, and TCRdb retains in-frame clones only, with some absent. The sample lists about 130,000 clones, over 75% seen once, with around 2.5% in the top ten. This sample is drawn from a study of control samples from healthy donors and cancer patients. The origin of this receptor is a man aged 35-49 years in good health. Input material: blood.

The DNA of the CDR3 is TGCGCCAGCAGCTTCGGACTAGCGGGGAACGGGGAGCTGTTTTTT. Translated, it gives CASSFGLAGNGELFF. The chain joins TRBV5-1 to TRBJ2-2, with 12 bases fitting TRBD2. J lost 7 bases, V lost 2 bases, and 3 bases had no gene match. From germline, CDR1 is SGHRS and CDR2 YFSETQ. The CDR3 has 15 residues.